The source of this T cell receptor (beta chain) is a study of identical twins. CDR3 length: 11 amino acids. Trimming cost V 8 bases and J 0 bases, with 4 bases left between them. Germline V gene sequence: CDR1 SGHAT, CDR2 FQNNGV. TCRdb re-analysed the 5' RACE reads in MiXCR, keeping a single row per CDR3 protein. This table holds 500,000 to 600,000 distinct CDR3 sequences, less than 25% found once. The data also belong to a second study, concerning T cells expressing NK-cell markers.

The sample taken for sequencing was CD4+ T cells sorted from blood. V and J are TRBV11-2 and TRBJ1-2, with D unresolved. This TCR derives from a woman younger than 30 in good health. The CDR3 region is CASETNYGYTF. The DNA of the CDR3 is TGTGCCAGCGAAACTAACTATGGCTACACCTTC.